This T cell receptor (beta chain) was sequenced during a study of control samples from healthy donors and cancer patients. CDR3 length: 18 residues. The protocol was immunoSEQ multiplex PCR, while the TCRdb copy is restricted to in-frame clones and leaves out a portion. This table holds 150,000 or so clones, about 94% found once. The sample was PBMCs. This rearrangement joins TRBV21-1 to TRBJ1-3. TRBV21-1 is assigned pseudogene status. The TCR comes from a man aged 60 to 69 with colorectal cancer. For the CDR3, the DNA is TGTGCCAGCAGCAGCGGCGGTAACGGAATGCTTACTGGAAACACCATATATTTT. It codes for CASSSGGNGMLTGNTIYF.